This TCR beta chain came from a study of cytomegalovirus exposure and HLA in healthy donors. General observations from the study: From TCR beta sequences, most subjects' HLA-A and HLA-B alleles were reportedly predicted accurately. Being productive about 90% or about 30% of the time was typical of most TCR beta V segments in an earlier analysis.

Germline V gene lookup returns CDR1 SQVTM and CDR2 ANQGSEA. The CDR3 loop spans 13 amino acids. Remarks on this clone: The antigen is undetermined.

PCR amplification relied on 60 Vbeta primers (plus 13 Jbeta primers). Sequencing used immunoSEQ multiplex PCR; TCRdb keeps in-frame clones, though not all of them. The sample has tens of thousands of clones; around 81% are singletons. The TCR comes from a man between 35 and 55 years old in good health and CMV-seronegative. The source material was PBMCs. The J gene is TRBJ2-5, the V gene TRBV29-1; 10 bases line up with TRBD1. The better agreement between TRBJ2-7 and the DNA end casts doubt on the J call. The chain's CDR3 is CSAGQGVSYEQYF. DNA of the CDR3: TGCAGCGCTGGACAGGGGGTCTCCTACGAGCAGTACTTC.